This TCR beta chain comes out of a study of beta chain features in type 1 diabetes. Findings and caveats of the study: For cells with high TCR expression, cDNA sequencing could yield over-representation. Patients with Type 1 diabetes showed moderately but significantly shorter TCRB CDR3s in all four CD4+ subsets. In the patient group, naive, central memory and Treg TCRB repertoires seemed more alike than in the healthy donor group.

Expressed TCRB transcripts were sequenced after all isolated RNA was converted to cDNA. Regulatory, naive and central memory T cell samples averaged around 3.6 million reads. Only in-frame clones appear in the TCRdb table, and some are missing; sequencing was by immunoSEQ multiplex PCR. The sample yields 100,000 to 150,000 clones, 9% seen once. Cell sorting via CD45RO/CCR7/CD25/CD127/CD95/CD27 was performed to obtain CD4+ naive, central memory, regulatory and stem cell-like memory cells. A few counts support this clone. As yet, its antigen is unknown. The CDR3 has 16 residues. J was trimmed by 1 base and V by 6 bases; bases with no gene match: 6. The germline V gene encodes CDR1 LNHDA and CDR2 SQIVND (reference sequence).

The sequence was collected from a man aged 25-45 years with type 1 diabetes. The specimen was central memory CD4+ T cells from blood. J is TRBJ2-3 and V is TRBV19, with 11 bases that match TRBD2. As DNA, the CDR3 is TGTGCCAGTAGCGTAGCGGGGGGGCTTGGCACAGATACGCAGTATTTT. This sequence encodes CASSVAGGLGTDTQYF.